This entry lists 22 T cell receptor beta chains sequenced from one sample in a study of read filtering for tumor transcriptome and immune sequencing. From about 400 ng of RNA, a library with molecular barcoded alpha/delta and beta/gamma adaptors was made. One entry per CDR3 protein, called by TCRdb with MiXCR from the reads. The data hold roughly 90,000 distinct CDR3 sequences, with approximately 13% observed a single time. Material for sequencing was a population of CD138-negative cells sorted from bone marrow. The receptors originated from a donor at least 40 years old with multiple myeloma.

With regard to this clonotype: A much larger clone lies one base from this, so it may be a read error. The chain couples TRBV4-2 to TRBJ2-1; TRBD2 agrees at 8 bases. The CDR3 runs 16 residues. V gave up 0 bases and J gave up 8 bases; unmatched junction bases: 9. Germline V gene lookup returns CDR1 LGHNA and CDR2 YNFKEQ. The CDR3 spells CASSQEGTRAYDEQFF. The CDR3 DNA reads TGTGCCAGCAGCCAAGAAGGGACTAGGGCTTACGATGAGCAGTTCTTC.

This clonotype was counted ten times or more. V gene TRBV2 combines with J gene TRBJ2-5, with a weak D call TRBD2 (7 bases). Germline V lookup: CDR1 SNHLY, CDR2 FYNNEI. The CDR3 is made up of 14 amino acids. With 1 base removed from V and 5 bases from J, the gap between germline ends came to 11 bases. The CDR3 is CASSEGTRGETQYF. The CDR3 coding sequence is TGTGCCAGCAGTGAAGGGACTAGGGGGGAGACCCAGTACTTC.

In its sample, this clonotype was seen a few times. The J gene is TRBJ2-5, the V gene TRBV12-3 or TRBV12-4; a possible D gene is TRBD2 (5 bases). The germline V and J ends were trimmed by 2 bases and 0 bases, with 7 bases remaining between them. This CDR3 spans 14 amino acids. CDR3 loop: CASSLIGDQETQYF. CDR3 nucleotide sequence: TGTGCCAGCAGTTTAATCGGGGACCAAGAGACCCAGTACTTC.

This clonotype was counted ten times or more. This chain connects TRBV10-3 to TRBJ2-1; D tentatively reads TRBD1 or TRBD2 (5 bases each). The CDR3 contains 16 residues. In germline, CDR1 is ENHRY, CDR2 SYGVKD. V lost 4 bases to trimming and J lost 8 bases, with 21 bases between them. The CDR3 here is CAISASTGKRGDEQFF. The CDR3, as DNA: TGTGCCATCAGTGCCTCGACCGGGAAAAGAGGGGATGAGCAGTTCTTC.

This clonotype occurred many times. The V call is TRBV11-2, the J call TRBJ2-1, with 8 bases lining up with TRBD1. CDR1 and CDR2 (germline): SGHAT, FQNNGV. The CDR3 is made up of 16 amino acids. V gave up 5 bases and J gave up 4 bases; unmatched junction bases: 10. As DNA, the CDR3 is TGTGCCAGCAGCCTCCAATCGACAGGGGCTTACAATGAGCAGTTCTTC. Translation gives CASSLQSTGAYNEQFF.

This clonotype was observed many times. The CDR3 reads CASSSGTSGRAVTDTQYF. The CDR3 DNA reads as TGTGCCAGCAGCTCCGGGACTAGCGGGAGAGCGGTGACAGATACGCAGTATTTT. The rearrangement links TRBV5-4 to TRBJ2-3, with TRBD2 identical over 14 bases. Germline CDR1 is SGHNT and CDR2 is YYREEE (reference sequence). The CDR3 loop spans 18 amino acids. Losses at the gene ends were 3 bases for V and 3 bases for J; bases not matched to a gene: 9.

This clonotype was picked up many times. The V and J genes are TRBV28 and TRBJ2-3; D is undetermined. The V end was cut by 3 bases, the J end by 3 bases, with 16 bases between. Germline CDR1 reads MDHEN; CDR2 reads SYDVKM. The length of the CDR3 is 16 residues. The CDR3 DNA follows: TGTGCCAGCAGTTTGGCTCAGGATTTGGGGACAGATACGCAGTATTTT. Translated: CASSLAQDLGTDTQYF.

This clonotype came up many times. The rearrangement links TRBV28 to TRBJ2-7; possibly TRBD1 for D (5 bases). This CDR3 has 14 residues. Germline CDR1 and CDR2: MDHEN and SYDVKM. V lost 5 bases and J 3 bases, leaving 14 bases between the germline ends. The CDR3 loop is CASSPHRSNYEQYF. For the CDR3, the DNA is TGTGCCAGCAGTCCCCACAGGAGTAACTACGAGCAGTACTTC.

V and J are TRBV18 and TRBJ1-3, with TRBD1 identical over 7 bases. Germline V CDR1 and CDR2: KGHSH, LQKENI. J lost 2 bases, V lost 2 bases, and 3 bases had no gene match. The CDR3 covers 15 residues. The CDR3 protein is CASSPATGTGNTIYF. The CDR3 DNA is TGTGCCAGCTCACCAGCGACAGGGACTGGAAACACCATATATTTT.

The sample holds a few counts of this clonotype. V and J are TRBV19 and TRBJ2-3, with 8 bases identical to TRBD1. This CDR3 spans 15 amino acids. Germline CDR1 is LNHDA and CDR2 is SQIVND (reference sequence). Trimming removed 3 bases from V and 6 bases from J; junction bases left unmatched: 8. The CDR3 here is CASSMKGQGVDTQYF. In DNA, the CDR3 is TGTGCCAGTAGTATGAAAGGACAGGGCGTTGATACGCAGTATTTT.

This clonotype was counted at least ten times. The J gene is TRBJ1-1, the V gene TRBV12-3 or TRBV12-4, with D possibly being TRBD1 (5 bases). Trimming took 7 bases from V and 3 from J, leaving 12 bases between them. CDR3 length: 13 residues. The CDR3 region has the DNA TGTGCCAGCACCTTGACAGTTTACACTGAAGCTTTCTTT. Translation gives CASTLTVYTEAFF.

This clonotype was detected ten times or more. The chain carries TRBV28 and TRBJ1-2, with TRBD1 matching over 7 bases. The germline gives CDR1 MDHEN, CDR2 SYDVKM. With 4 bases clipped from V and 7 bases from J, the junction kept 6 bases outside the gene matches. This CDR3 has 13 amino acids. This chain's CDR3 is CASSWARGTGYTF. The DNA for the CDR3 is TGTGCCAGCAGTTGGGCCAGGGGGACTGGCTACACCTTC.

This clonotype was picked up many times. The V and J genes are TRBV18 and TRBJ2-7; D uncertain. V dropped 2 bases and J dropped 4 bases, with 3 bases sitting between them. Germline V CDR1 and CDR2: KGHSH, LQKENI. This CDR3 is built from 11 residues. As DNA, the CDR3 is TGTGCCAGCTCACCAGGGTACGAGCAGTACTTC. This codes for CASSPGYEQYF.

This clonotype has at least ten counts. The CDR3 DNA reads TGTGCCAGCTCACCGGCGGGGGAGGCCCTCCACTTT. This encodes CASSPAGEALHF. V usage is TRBV18 and J usage is TRBJ1-6; D is perhaps TRBD1 (5 bases). CDR3 length equals 12 residues. Trimming took off 3 bases at V and 14 bases at J, with 11 bases between the two ends. Germline V gene sequence: CDR1 KGHSH, CDR2 LQKENI.

This clonotype was counted ten times or more. V gene TRBV11-3 combines with J gene TRBJ2-3, with D maybe TRBD2 (7 bases). The V end was cut by 3 bases, the J end by 4 bases, with 11 bases between. Per the germline V gene, CDR1 is SGHNT and CDR2 is YENEEA. This CDR3 contains 14 residues. Here the CDR3 reads CASSLGGPSDTQYF. The CDR3 DNA is TGTGCCAGCAGCTTGGGGGGGCCTTCAGATACGCAGTATTTT.

This clonotype was found many times. In DNA, the CDR3 is TGCGCCAGCAGTTTCCAGGGTTCTGGGGCCAACGTCCTGACTTTC. Protein: CASSFQGSGANVLTF. The gene calls are TRBV5-1 and TRBJ2-6, with D possibly matching TRBD1 (5 bases). This CDR3 region has 15 residues. The germline CDR1 and CDR2 sequences are SGHRS and YFSETQ. V shed 5 bases and J shed 1 base, with 10 bases lying between them.

This clonotype was observed many times. This chain joins TRBV5-1 and TRBJ2-5, with TRBD2 identical over 7 bases. This CDR3 contains 15 residues. Germline assignment: CDR1 SGHRS and CDR2 YFSETQ. J gave up 3 bases and V 1 base, and 6 bases lay outside the gene matches. Here the CDR3 reads CASSLNGGREETQYF. CDR3 DNA: TGCGCCAGCAGCTTGAACGGAGGGAGGGAAGAGACCCAGTACTTC.

In its sample, this clonotype was seen many times. The genes are TRBV4-1 and TRBJ2-3; the D gene is possibly TRBD1 (5 bases). Germline V CDR1 and CDR2: MGHRA, YSYEKL. This CDR3 has 13 amino acids. The ends were cut back, 7 bases at V and 3 bases at J, with 11 bases in the middle. CDR3 sequence: CASTTTGTDTQYF. DNA of the CDR3: TGCGCCAGCACTACAACAGGAACAGATACGCAGTATTTT.

The chain links TRBV15 to TRBJ2-5, with 9 bases that match TRBD1. The CDR3 contains 15 residues. Germline CDR1 is LNHNV and CDR2 is YYDKDF (reference sequence). Germline trimming cut 2 bases from V and 4 bases from J; bases unmatched to any gene: 5. The CDR3 spells CATSRQDRGRETQYF. The CDR3 nucleotides are TGTGCCACCAGCAGACAGGACAGGGGCCGAGAGACCCAGTACTTC.

In the case of this clonotype: One junction end does not reproduce the germline sequence, and a read error may be involved. J is TRBJ1-1 and V is TRBV12-3 or TRBV12-4, with unresolved D. The CDR3 contains 13 residues. CDR3 nucleotide sequence: TGTGCCAGCAGTTTATCCTTACCCCGAGGAGCTTCCTTT. It translates to CASSLSLPRGASF.

Ten or more counts support this clonotype. V is TRBV9 and J is TRBJ2-1; the match to TRBD1 covers 8 bases. V gave up 1 base and J gave up 8 bases; unmatched junction bases: 8. The CDR3 totals 15 residues. Germline V lookup: CDR1 SGDLS, CDR2 YYNGEE. CDR3 in amino acids: CASSVNSYRGDEQFF. CDR3 nucleotides: TGTGCCAGCAGCGTAAATAGTTACAGGGGGGATGAGCAGTTCTTC.

Many counts were recorded for this clonotype. J is TRBJ1-5 and V is TRBV15, with 10 positions matching TRBD1. Trimming cost V 8 bases and J 0 bases; bases outside gene matches: 10. This CDR3 comprises 17 residues. The V gene's germline CDR1 is LNHNV and CDR2 YYDKDF (reference sequence). The CDR3 is CATPGTGAPYSNQPQHF. In DNA, the CDR3 is TGTGCCACCCCCGGGACAGGGGCCCCATATAGCAATCAGCCCCAGCATTTT.